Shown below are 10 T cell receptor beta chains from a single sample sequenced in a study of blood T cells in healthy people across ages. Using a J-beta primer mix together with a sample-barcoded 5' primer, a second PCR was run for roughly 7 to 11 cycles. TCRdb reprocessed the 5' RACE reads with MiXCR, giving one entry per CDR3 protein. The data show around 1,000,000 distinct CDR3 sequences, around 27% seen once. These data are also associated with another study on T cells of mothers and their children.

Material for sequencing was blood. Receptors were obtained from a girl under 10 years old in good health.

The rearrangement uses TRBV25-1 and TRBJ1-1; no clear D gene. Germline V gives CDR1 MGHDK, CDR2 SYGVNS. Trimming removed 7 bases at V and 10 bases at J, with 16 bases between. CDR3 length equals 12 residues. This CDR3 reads CASNKDLHPAFF. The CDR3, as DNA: TGTGCCAGCAATAAGGATCTCCACCCAGCTTTCTTT.

CDR3 sequence: CSASGRAESTNEKLFF. The CDR3 DNA sequence: TGCAGTGCTAGCGGAAGGGCCGAATCAACTAATGAAAAACTGTTTTTT. The rearrangement uses TRBV20-1 and TRBJ1-4; the D is unclear. V lost 3 bases and J lost 0, with 14 bases in between. Germline V gene lookup returns CDR1 DFQATT and CDR2 SNEGSKA (reference sequence). This CDR3 is built from 16 residues.

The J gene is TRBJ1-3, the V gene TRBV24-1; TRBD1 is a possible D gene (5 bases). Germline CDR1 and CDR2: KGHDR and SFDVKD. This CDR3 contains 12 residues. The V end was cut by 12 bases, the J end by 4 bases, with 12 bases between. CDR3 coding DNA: TGTGCCTTCCACGGGGGAGGAAACACCATATATTTT. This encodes CAFHGGGNTIYF.

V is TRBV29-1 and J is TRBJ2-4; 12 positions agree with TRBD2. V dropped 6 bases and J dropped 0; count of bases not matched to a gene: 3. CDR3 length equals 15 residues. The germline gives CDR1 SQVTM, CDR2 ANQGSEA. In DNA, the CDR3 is TGCAGCGTGCAGGGACTAGCGGGAGCCAAAAACATTCAGTACTTC. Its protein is CSVQGLAGAKNIQYF.

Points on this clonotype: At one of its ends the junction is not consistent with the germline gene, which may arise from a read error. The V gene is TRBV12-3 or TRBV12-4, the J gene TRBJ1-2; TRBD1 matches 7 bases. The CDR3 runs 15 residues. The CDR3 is CASSLQGLFGYGYTF. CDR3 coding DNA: TGCGCCAGCAGTTTACAGGGGCTTTTTGGCTATGGCTACACCTTC.

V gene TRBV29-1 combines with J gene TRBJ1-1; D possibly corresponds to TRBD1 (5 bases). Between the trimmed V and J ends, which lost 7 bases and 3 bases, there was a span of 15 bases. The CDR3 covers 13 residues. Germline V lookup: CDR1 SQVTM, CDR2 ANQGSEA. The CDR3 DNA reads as TGCAGCGGGGCAGGGTATTGGGACACTGAAGCTTTCTTT. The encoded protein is CSGAGYWDTEAFF.

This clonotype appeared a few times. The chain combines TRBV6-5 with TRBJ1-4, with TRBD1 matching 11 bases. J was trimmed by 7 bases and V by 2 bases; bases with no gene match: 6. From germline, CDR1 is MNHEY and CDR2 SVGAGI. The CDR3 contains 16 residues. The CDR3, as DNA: TGTGCCAGCAGTTACGTTGGACAGGGGGCAAGTGAAAAACTGTTTTTT. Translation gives CASSYVGQGASEKLFF.

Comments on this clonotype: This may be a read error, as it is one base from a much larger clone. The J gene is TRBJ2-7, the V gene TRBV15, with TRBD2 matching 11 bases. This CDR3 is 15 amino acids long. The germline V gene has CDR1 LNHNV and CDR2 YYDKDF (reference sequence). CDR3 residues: CATSTGTSGSYEQCF. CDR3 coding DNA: TGTGCCACCAGCACCGGGACTAGCGGATCCTACGAGCAGTGCTTC. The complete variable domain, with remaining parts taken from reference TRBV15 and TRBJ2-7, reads DAMVIQNPRYQVTQFGKPVTLSCSQTLNHNVMYWYQQKSSQAPKLLFHYYDKDFNNEADTPDNFQSRRPNTSFCFLDIRSPGLGDTAMYLCATSTGTSGSYEQCFGPGTRLTVT.

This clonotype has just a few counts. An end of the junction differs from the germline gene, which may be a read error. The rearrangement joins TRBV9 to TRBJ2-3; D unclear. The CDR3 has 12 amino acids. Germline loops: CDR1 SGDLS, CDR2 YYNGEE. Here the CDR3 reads CASSENLDTQYF. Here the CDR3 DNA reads TGCGCCAGCAGCGAAAATCTAGATACGCAGTATTTT.

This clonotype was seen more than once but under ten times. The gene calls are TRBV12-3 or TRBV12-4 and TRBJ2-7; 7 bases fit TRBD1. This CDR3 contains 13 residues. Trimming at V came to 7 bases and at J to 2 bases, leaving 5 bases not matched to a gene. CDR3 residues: CASNEDRTYEQYF. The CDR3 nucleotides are TGTGCCAGCAATGAGGACAGGACCTACGAGCAGTACTTC.